This entry concerns a single TCR beta chain. The target antigen is unknown. The sample is drawn from a study of beta chain features in type 1 diabetes. Study results and caveats: It was among patients, rather than healthy donors, that naive, central memory and Treg TCRB repertoires appeared more similar. Moderately but significantly shorter TCRB CDR3s were found in Type 1 diabetes patients in all four CD4+ subsets.

Every bit of the isolated RNA underwent reverse transcription, so sequencing read expressed TCRB transcripts. Sequenced by immunoSEQ multiplex PCR; TCRdb stores in-frame clones only, minus some. Counted here are over 200,000 clones, roughly 11% occurring once; the ten biggest clones make up over 0.015%. Germline V gene lookup returns CDR1 LNHNV and CDR2 YYDKDF (reference sequence). The CDR3 runs 15 residues. Trimming at V came to 0 bases and at J to 6 bases, leaving 4 bases not matched to a gene. The receptor's source is a man under 40 with type 1 diabetes. The rearrangement uses TRBV15 and TRBJ2-7; 11 nucleotides line up with TRBD1. Sequencing input: naive CD4+ T cells from blood. The CDR3, as DNA: TGTGCCACCAGCAGAGACAGGGACAGGGGGGTCGAGCAGTACTTC. Amino acids: CATSRDRDRGVEQYF.